The rows below give T cell receptor beta chains drawn from one sample of a study. MiXCR, run by TCRdb on the 5' RACE reads, gives a single entry per CDR3 protein. The sample lists roughly 56,000 distinct CDR3 sequences; about 31% were seen once. The sequenced sample was tumor-infiltrating naive CD4+ T cells sorted from the breast tumor. These receptors all come from a female donor with breast cancer. The conserved cysteine and the conserved F or W are not part of the CDR3 here. Fields, in order: V gene, J gene, D gene, CDR3 protein. D genes are given only for firm matches.

TRBV7-2	TRBJ2-7	TRBD2	ASSLGLAGEQY
TRBV10-3	TRBJ1-4	TRBD1	AISRGQTNEKLF
TRBV5-1	TRBJ2-7	NA	ASSGGLISYEQY
TRBV13	TRBJ2-5	NA	ASSFAGPQETQY
TRBV7-6	TRBJ1-6	NA	ASSKDRDNSPLH
TRBV4-3	TRBJ2-7	TRBD1	ASSRTGVHEQY
TRBV9	TRBJ2-7	NA	ASSVEVEGKQY
TRBV7-9	TRBJ2-1	NA	AIPGLTYNEQF
TRBV7-2	TRBJ2-7	NA	ASSGGRTRSYEQY
TRBV20-1	TRBJ1-1	NA	SATPQGLNTEAF
TRBV5-1	TRBJ1-1	TRBD1	ASSPDRGITEAF
TRBV7-2	TRBJ2-2	NA	ASSLLGRNTGELF
TRBV6-1	TRBJ1-3	NA	ASSEGGSGNTIY
TRBV20-1	TRBJ2-4	TRBD2	SARDSLGLAGENIQY
TRBV7-9	TRBJ2-5	NA	ASSFSGSGETQY
TRBV7-2	TRBJ2-7	NA	ASSRSSGSGSYEQY
TRBV5-1	TRBJ1-1	NA	ASSMQGNMNTEAF
TRBV6-6	TRBJ2-1	TRBD2	ASRGLAGFF
TRBV7-2	TRBJ2-1	NA	ASSSHRYEQF
TRBV7-4	TRBJ2-3	NA	ASINFRDPLHTDTQY
TRBV7-8	TRBJ2-3	TRBD2	ASSFSGGGLDTQY
TRBV4-2	TRBJ1-6	TRBD1	ASSQGTGTGTPLH
TRBV29-1	TRBJ1-5	NA	SVTFGGNNQPQH
TRBV4-1	TRBJ2-7	TRBD2	ASSAGGDRAASYEQY